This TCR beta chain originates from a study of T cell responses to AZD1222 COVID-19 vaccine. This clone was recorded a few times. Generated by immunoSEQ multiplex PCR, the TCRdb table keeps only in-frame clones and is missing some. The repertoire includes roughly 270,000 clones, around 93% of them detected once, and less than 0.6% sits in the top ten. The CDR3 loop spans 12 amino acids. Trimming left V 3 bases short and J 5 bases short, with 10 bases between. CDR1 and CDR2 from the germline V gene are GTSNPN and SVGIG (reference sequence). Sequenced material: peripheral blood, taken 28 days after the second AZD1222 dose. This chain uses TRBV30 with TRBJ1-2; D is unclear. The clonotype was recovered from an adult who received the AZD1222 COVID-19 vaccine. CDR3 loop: CAWSPLEYGYTF. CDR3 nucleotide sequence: TGTGCCTGGAGCCCTCTCGAATATGGCTACACCTTC.